The 32 T cell receptor beta chains below come from one sample, sequenced in a study of blood T cell repertoires in COVID-19. Produced via immunoSEQ multiplex PCR; TCRdb's table is partial and in-frame only. The repertoire holds fewer than 450,000 clones, with about nine tenths as singletons. The source material was PBMCs or T cells enriched from blood (not recorded which). These receptors were taken from a man between 18 and 35 years old who had recovered from COVID-19.

This chain uses TRBV5-1 with TRBJ1-4; D is undetermined. Trimming shortened V by 3 bases and J by 0 bases, and 6 bases separated the two germline ends. From germline, CDR1 is SGHRS and CDR2 YFSETQ. This CDR3 is built from 14 residues. The CDR3 bases are TGCGCCAGCAGCTCGCTACCAACTAATGAAAAACTGTTTTTT. Residues: CASSSLPTNEKLFF.

The gene calls are TRBV3-1 (or the pseudogene TRBV3-2) and TRBJ2-1; possible D gene TRBD2, 6 bases. Per germline, CDR1 LGHDT and CDR2 YNNKEL (reference sequence). The CDR3 covers 13 residues. V was trimmed by 5 bases and J by 9 bases, leaving 14 bases between them. The CDR3 region has the DNA TGTGCCAGCAGCGCCAGAGAGGGAGGTGAGCAGTTCTTC. Residues: CASSAREGGEQFF.

This chain links TRBV7-9 with TRBJ1-4; the D is unclear. The CDR3 covers 17 residues. The V end was cut by 1 base, the J end by 6 bases, with 18 bases between. Looked up from germline, CDR1 is SEHNR and CDR2 is FQNEAQ (reference sequence). CDR3 nucleotides: TGTGCCAGCAGCTTAGTAAGCCCCGCGGGCACTTATGAAAAACTGTTTTTT. This codes for CASSLVSPAGTYEKLFF.

The rearrangement uses TRBV5-1 and TRBJ2-1; no firm D call. The CDR3 has 12 amino acids. Per germline, CDR1 SGHRS and CDR2 YFSETQ. Trimming pared 4 bases from V and 2 bases from J, leaving 4 bases between. CDR3 in DNA: TGCGCCAGCAGCCCTACCTACAATGAGCAGTTCTTC. It is translated as CASSPTYNEQFF.

This clone came up a few times. The chain has TRBV5-1 and TRBJ2-1; 12 bases match TRBD2. The CDR3 sequence is 16 residues long. Trimming at V came to 1 base and at J to 4 bases, leaving 3 bases not matched to a gene. CDR1 SGHRS and CDR2 YFSETQ come from the germline V gene. The CDR3 here is CASSLLTSGRYNEQFF. The CDR3 coding sequence is TGCGCCAGCAGCTTGTTAACTAGCGGGAGGTACAATGAGCAGTTCTTC. The variable domain in full, completed from reference TRBV5-1 and TRBJ2-1, reads KAGVTQTPRYLIKTRGQQVTLSCSPISGHRSVSWYQQTPGQGLQFLFEYFSETQRNKGNFPGRFSGRQFSNSRSEMNVSTLELGDSALYLCASSLLTSGRYNEQFFGPGTRLTVL.

The rearrangement links TRBV7-6 to TRBJ2-2; tentative D call: TRBD2 (6 bases). Trimming stripped 2 bases from V and 4 bases from J, with 17 bases between. Per germline, CDR1 SGHVS and CDR2 FNYEAQ. This CDR3 region has 17 residues. The CDR3 region has the DNA TGTGCCAGCAGCTTAAAGGAGACTAGTATCTTCACCGGGGAGCTGTTTTTT. Its protein product is CASSLKETSIFTGELFF.

Only one count was recorded for this clone. The same CDR3 can be traced to other DNA sequences in this sample. The chain recombines TRBV20-1 with TRBJ1-2; 7 bases map to TRBD1. Trimming cost V 6 bases and J 8 bases; bases outside gene matches: 6. The CDR3 has 11 amino acids. The germline gives CDR1 DFQATT, CDR2 SNEGSKA (reference sequence). CDR3 protein: CSAPFRGGYTF. CDR3 DNA sequence: TGCAGTGCCCCGTTCAGGGGGGGCTACACCTTC.

The gene calls are TRBV30 and TRBJ1-4, with TRBD1 matching over 7 bases. This CDR3 is built from 14 residues. CDR1 GTSNPN and CDR2 SVGIG come from the germline V gene (reference sequence). Trimming at V came to 4 bases and at J to 6 bases, leaving 8 bases not matched to a gene. CDR3 bases: TGTGCCTGGACCAGACAGGGCTTCGATGAAAAACTGTTTTTT. Translated: CAWTRQGFDEKLFF.

This chain links TRBV7-8 with TRBJ2-2; D remains unclear. The V gene's germline CDR1 is SGHVS and CDR2 FQNEAQ. Between the trimmed V and J ends, which lost 0 bases and 7 bases, there was a span of 15 bases. The CDR3 is 16 residues long. CDR3 sequence (DNA): TGTGCCAGCAGCTTAGCGCCGAGTTGGGCCGGCGGGGAGCTGTTTTTT. This translates into CASSLAPSWAGGELFF.

The J gene is TRBJ1-2, the V gene TRBV11-2; a possible D gene is TRBD1 (5 bases). The CDR3 extends over 14 amino acids. The germline V gene encodes CDR1 SGHAT and CDR2 FQNNGV. Between the trimmed V and J ends, which lost 5 bases and 7 bases, there was a span of 17 bases. The DNA of the CDR3 is TGTGCCAGCAGCCAACCAGGGTTTAGGGGTGGCTACACCTTC. It codes for CASSQPGFRGGYTF.

The V gene is TRBV5-8, the J gene TRBJ1-4, with no clear D. CDR1 SGHTS and CDR2 YDEGEE come from the germline V gene. CDR3 length: 15 residues. The germline V and J ends were trimmed by 0 bases and 3 bases, with 9 bases remaining between them. The CDR3 coding sequence is TGTGCCAGCAGCTTGGGGAGGTCGGCTAATGAAAAACTGTTTTTT. Its protein is CASSLGRSANEKLFF.

The chain has TRBV25-1 and TRBJ2-1; the D gene is possibly TRBD2 (5 bases). V gave up 6 bases and J gave up 2 bases, with 17 bases separating them. The germline CDR1 and CDR2 sequences are MGHDK and SYGVNS. CDR3 length: 16 amino acids. The chain's CDR3 is CASRGMQAAAYNEQFF. CDR3 DNA sequence: TGTGCCAGCAGGGGGATGCAAGCGGCAGCCTACAATGAGCAGTTCTTC. The full variable domain, in which reference TRBV25-1 and TRBJ2-1 provide the parts outside the CDR3, is EADIYQTPRYLVIGTGKKITLECSQTMGHDKMYWYQQDPGMELHLIHYSYGVNSTEKGDLSSESTVSRIRTEHFPLTLESARPSHTSQYLCASRGMQAAAYNEQFFGPGTRLTVL.

The rearrangement links TRBV29-1 to TRBJ2-1; 14 bases are shared with TRBD2. The CDR3 consists of 14 residues. In germline, CDR1 is SQVTM, CDR2 ANQGSEA. V shed 7 bases and J 9 bases; nucleotides not matched to a gene: 8. CDR3 sequence: CSGGGLAGVGEQFF. The CDR3 coding sequence is TGCAGCGGGGGGGGACTAGCGGGAGTTGGTGAGCAGTTCTTC.

The chain joins TRBV3-1 (or the pseudogene TRBV3-2) to TRBJ2-3; D perhaps matches TRBD1 (6 bases). There are 14 residues in the CDR3. The ends were cut back, 4 bases at V and 8 bases at J, with 16 bases in the middle. Germline V gene sequence: CDR1 LGHDT, CDR2 YNNKEL (reference sequence). The CDR3 loop reads CASSPRPGAPTQYF. The CDR3 nucleotides are TGTGCCAGCAGCCCTCGTCCAGGGGCCCCTACGCAGTATTTT.

The chain carries TRBV5-1 and TRBJ1-2, with 7 bases fitting TRBD1. Germline trimming cut 3 bases from V and 6 bases from J; bases unmatched to any gene: 5. Germline V lookup: CDR1 SGHRS, CDR2 YFSETQ. There are 13 residues in the CDR3. CDR3 nucleotides: TGCGCCAGCAGCTGGAACACAGGGGATGGCTACACCTTC. This gives the protein CASSWNTGDGYTF.

V and J are TRBV27 and TRBJ1-5, with TRBD1 identical over 7 bases. V was pared by 2 bases and J by 4 bases, with 5 bases of the junction left unmatched. This CDR3 spans 15 amino acids. Germline assignment: CDR1 MNHEY and CDR2 SMNVEV (reference sequence). DNA for the CDR3: TGTGCCAGCAGTTTAACCGGGACAGCTAATCAGCCCCAGCATTTT. Translating gives CASSLTGTANQPQHF.

The V gene is TRBV2, the J gene TRBJ2-7; D not resolved. The V gene lost 1 base and the J gene lost 0 bases, with 7 bases spanning the gap. CDR3 length equals 14 residues. Per the germline V gene, CDR1 is SNHLY and CDR2 is FYNNEI. CDR3 protein: CASSEERSSYEQYF. The CDR3 DNA reads as TGTGCCAGCAGTGAAGAAAGGAGCTCCTACGAGCAGTACTTC.

The J gene is TRBJ1-4, the V gene TRBV5-5; TRBD1 might be the D (5 bases). This CDR3 is built from 16 residues. V gave up 4 bases and J gave up 1 base, with 14 bases separating them. Germline-derived CDR1 and CDR2 are SGHKS and YYEKEE (reference sequence). The CDR3 here is CASSTRAGGTNEKLFF. The CDR3 coding sequence is TGTGCCAGCAGCACCAGAGCGGGGGGAACTAATGAAAAACTGTTTTTT.

The rearrangement joins TRBV7-8 to TRBJ1-1; no clear D. The CDR3 extends over 14 amino acids. Germline V CDR1 and CDR2: SGHVS, FQNEAQ. V lost 1 base and J lost 5, with 11 bases in between. In DNA form, the CDR3 reads TGTGCCAGCAGCTTAGTTCCGGGGTTGACTGAAGCTTTCTTT. This gives the protein CASSLVPGLTEAFF. The full variable domain, completed using reference TRBV7-8 and TRBJ1-1, is GAGVSQSPRYKVAKRGQDVALRCDPISGHVSLFWYQQALGQGPEFLTYFQNEAQLDKSGLPSDRFFAERPEGSVSTLKIQRTQQEDSAVYLCASSLVPGLTEAFFGQGTRLTVV.

The chain links TRBV18 to TRBJ1-6; 9 bases agree with TRBD1. CDR3 length: 14 amino acids. The J segment lost 10 bases and the V segment lost 6 bases, leaving 7 bases of the junction unmatched. The germline gives CDR1 KGHSH, CDR2 LQKENI. DNA for the CDR3: TGTGCCAGCTCCGGAGGACAGGGGAGCTCACCCCTCCACTTT. This gives the protein CASSGGQGSSPLHF.

The chain couples TRBV28 to TRBJ1-1; 9 positions agree with TRBD1. With 5 bases clipped from V and 1 base from J, the junction kept 14 bases outside the gene matches. The CDR3 spans 18 residues. Germline lookup yields CDR1 MDHEN and CDR2 SYDVKM. In DNA, the CDR3 is TGTGCCAGCAGTACGAGCTGGGGACAGGGCTCCAGGAACACTGAAGCTTTCTTT. Its translation: CASSTSWGQGSRNTEAFF. Drawing the rest from reference TRBV28 and TRBJ1-1, the complete variable domain is DVKVTQSSRYLVKRTGEKVFLECVQDMDHENMFWYRQDPGLGLRLIYFSYDVKMKEKGDIPEGYSVSREKKERFSLILESASTNQTSMYLCASSTSWGQGSRNTEAFFGQGTRLTVV.

The CDR3 spells CASSASGRTWEQYF. The CDR3 DNA is TGTGCCAGCAGCGCTAGCGGGAGAACGTGGGAGCAGTACTTC. J is TRBJ2-7 and V is TRBV9; TRBD2 matches at 10 bases. The V gene's germline CDR1 is SGDLS and CDR2 YYNGEE. There are 14 residues in the CDR3. The ends lost 3 bases at V and 7 bases at J; junction bases unmatched: 7.

A single count supports this clone. The chain employs TRBV7-9 and TRBJ1-1, with D perhaps matching TRBD1 (5 bases). The ends were cut back, 5 bases at V and 1 base at J, with 11 bases in the middle. Germline V gene sequence: CDR1 SEHNR, CDR2 FQNEAQ (reference sequence). This CDR3 contains 14 residues. The CDR3 region has the DNA TGTGCCAGCAGCCAGGGATTCCCGAACACTGAAGCTTTCTTT. This codes for CASSQGFPNTEAFF.

The V call is TRBV24-1, the J call TRBJ1-1, with 11 bases matching TRBD1. The junction had 9 bases not matched to a gene; V was cut back by 4 bases and J by 0 bases. Germline lookup yields CDR1 KGHDR and CDR2 SFDVKD. The CDR3 runs to 18 residues. The CDR3 DNA is TGTGCCACCAGTGAGCAGAACCGGGACAGGGGGATGAACACTGAAGCTTTCTTT. Translation gives CATSEQNRDRGMNTEAFF.

This chain joins TRBV11-1 and TRBJ1-4, with D possibly TRBD1 on 6 matching bases. Germline V gene sequence: CDR1 SGHAT, CDR2 FQDESV (reference sequence). This CDR3 has 16 residues. Trimming shortened V by 1 base and J by 1 base, and 10 bases separated the two germline ends. Here the CDR3 reads CASSLGDTETNEKLFF. DNA of the CDR3: TGTGCCAGCAGCTTAGGGGACACCGAAACTAATGAAAAACTGTTTTTT.

The J gene is TRBJ2-3, the V gene TRBV7-3; D is uncertain. The germline V gene has CDR1 SGHTA and CDR2 FQGTGA. This CDR3 is 14 amino acids long. V shed 2 bases and J shed 4 bases, with 10 bases lying between them. DNA for the CDR3: TGTGCCAGCAGCTTAGGGCAGTTCGCAGATACGCAGTATTTT. Protein: CASSLGQFADTQYF.

As DNA, the CDR3 is TGTGCCAGCAGCCGCTGGGGACAGACTGATGGAAACACCATATATTTT. It yields the protein CASSRWGQTDGNTIYF. The chain uses TRBV11-2 and TRBJ1-3; the match to TRBD1 covers 7 bases. V lost 5 bases, J lost 3 bases, and 10 bases stayed unmatched. CDR1 is SGHAT and CDR2 is FQNNGV in the germline V gene. The CDR3 length is 16 residues.

The CDR3 nucleotides read TGTGCCAGCAGTCGCCGCGTCACTTTCTTT. Protein: CASSRRVTFF. The chain employs TRBV28 and TRBJ1-1; unclear D gene. The germline CDR1 and CDR2 sequences are MDHEN and SYDVKM. Trimming shortened V by 5 bases and J by 12 bases, and 10 bases separated the two germline ends. The CDR3 consists of 10 residues.

V gene TRBV6-1 combines with J gene TRBJ1-1; 7 bases agree with TRBD1. Germline loops: CDR1 MNHNS, CDR2 SASEGT. This CDR3 spans 15 amino acids. The trim removed 3 bases at V and 1 base at J, leaving 5 bases unmatched. CDR3 sequence reads: CASSEIRDRNTEAFF. The DNA of the CDR3 is TGTGCCAGCAGTGAGATTCGGGACAGGAACACTGAAGCTTTCTTT.

This chain connects TRBV5-5 to TRBJ2-2; D is undetermined. Germline CDR1 reads SGHKS; CDR2 reads YYEKEE (reference sequence). This CDR3 has 12 amino acids. Deletions cut 4 bases from V and 8 bases from J, with 9 bases between. CDR3 bases: TGTGCCAGCAGCAGGAGCCTGGGGGAGCTGTTTTTT. It codes for CASSRSLGELFF. The whole variable domain, remainder taken from reference TRBV5-5 and TRBJ2-2, is DAGVTQSPTHLIKTRGQQVTLRCSPISGHKSVSWYQQVLGQGPQFIFQYYEKEERGRGNFPDRFSARQFPNYSSELNVNALLLGDSALYLCASSRSLGELFFGEGSRLTVL.

The rearrangement joins TRBV6-5 to TRBJ2-1, with a weak D call TRBD1 (6 bases). Trimming shortened V by 9 bases and J by 1 base, and 10 bases separated the two germline ends. CDR3 length: 13 residues. Germline CDR1 and CDR2: MNHEY and SVGAGI. As DNA, the CDR3 is TGTGCCAGTACCAGGGGATCCTACAATGAGCAGTTCTTC. This encodes CASTRGSYNEQFF.

The chain joins TRBV6-1 to TRBJ1-2; D is unresolved. Germline values: CDR1 MNHNS, CDR2 SASEGT. Trimming removed 1 base at V and 8 bases at J, with 5 bases between. The CDR3 has 11 amino acids. The CDR3 DNA reads TGTGCCAGCAGTGAAGGAGGAGGCTACACCTTC. This encodes CASSEGGGYTF.